These T cell receptor beta chains were read from a single sample in a study of control samples from healthy donors and cancer patients. The repertoire was sequenced with immunoSEQ multiplex PCR; TCRdb's copy has only in-frame clones and lacks some. The table includes roughly 100,000 clones, roughly nine tenths detected once. Sequenced input: blood. Every receptor here comes from a young woman in good health. Both conserved end residues are part of each CDR3. D genes are given only for firm matches. Only part of the rows carry a size: once, few, many, or a class if the clone is expanded.

j_call d_call v_call clone_size cdr3_nt cdr3_aa
TRBJ1-3 . TRBV11-2 . TGTGCCAGCAGACGAATAGGGCCCTCTGGAAACACCATATATTTT CASRRIGPSGNTIYF
TRBJ1-6 . TRBV7-9 once TGTGCCAGCAGCTCAAACAGGGAAATCACTTCACCCCTCCACTTT CASSSNREITSPLHF
TRBJ2-7 TRBD1 TRBV5-1 . TGCGCCAGCGCCATTGGGCAGGGGGTCTACGAGCAGTACTTC CASAIGQGVYEQYF
TRBJ1-4 . TRBV3-1/TRBV3-2 . TGTGCCAGCAGCCCCCCGGAGGCAGGGACGAATGAAAAACTGTTTTTT CASSPPEAGTNEKLFF
TRBJ1-1 TRBD1 TRBV19 . TGTGCCAGTAGGGAATTGGACAGGGGCCTTCGGGGGAACACTGAAGCTTTCTTT CASRELDRGLRGNTEAFF
TRBJ2-4 . TRBV5-5 . TGTGCCAGCAGCTTGGAGTGGACACCGAATAATGCCAAAAACATTCAGTACTTC CASSLEWTPNNAKNIQYF
TRBJ1-1 . TRBV6-1 . TGTGCCAGCAGTGAATCCCCATCCTTTCTTGGGGGTATGAACACTGAAGCTTTCTTT CASSESPSFLGGMNTEAFF
TRBJ2-3 TRBD2 TRBV5-1 . TGCGCCAGCAGCTTGGGGGGCCACCGGGAGGGGGACACAGATACGCAGTATTTT CASSLGGHREGDTDTQYF
TRBJ2-5 . TRBV6-5 . TGTGCCAGCAGTTACGATCGAGGACAAGAGACCCAGTACTTC CASSYDRGQETQYF
TRBJ2-7 . TRBV6-5 . TGTGCCAGCAGTTTACAGGGTTACGAGCAGTACTTC CASSLQGYEQYF
TRBJ2-3 TRBD2 TRBV6-4 . TGTGCCAGCAGTGACTCGACTAGCGGGGGGGGCACAGATACGCAGTATTTT CASSDSTSGGGTDTQYF
TRBJ2-5 . TRBV10-2 . TGCGCCAGCAAGGACCTAGAGGGTCGGGAGACCCAGTACTTC CASKDLEGRETQYF
TRBJ2-7 . TRBV14 . TGTGCCAGCAGCCTCCTCTACGAGCAGTACTTC CASSLLYEQYF
TRBJ2-7 TRBD1 TRBV6-5 . TGTGCCAGCAGTTATTATAGACAGGGGGCCTCCTACGAGCAGTACTTC CASSYYRQGASYEQYF
TRBJ1-5 . TRBV5-1 . TGCGCCAGCAGGGTAAGGGGTGACTATAGCAATCAGCCCCAGCATTTT CASRVRGDYSNQPQHF
TRBJ2-1 . TRBV12-5 . TGTGCTAGTGGTTTGGTAGGCGGGTCCGATTACAATGAGCAGTTCTTC CASGLVGGSDYNEQFF
TRBJ1-1 . TRBV6-6 . TGTGCCAGCTGGGGGGGAACTGAAGCTTTCTTT CASWGGTEAFF
TRBJ1-2 . TRBV6-6 once TGTGCCAGCAGTCCAACAGGAGACTATGGCTACACCTTC CASSPTGDYGYTF
TRBJ2-5 TRBD2 TRBV4-1 . TGCGCCAGCAGCCCCCGGACTAGCGGGGGGAGGGAGACCCAGTACTTC CASSPRTSGGRETQYF
TRBJ2-3 . TRBV5-8 . TGTGCCAGCAGCTTGAAAAGCACAGATACGCAGTATTTT CASSLKSTDTQYF
TRBJ1-5 TRBD1 TRBV6-6 once TGTGCCAGCAGCCAACCCCTGGGGACAGGGGGACCTTATAGCAATCAGCCCCAGCATTTT CASSQPLGTGGPYSNQPQHF
TRBJ1-6 . TRBV2 . TGTGCCAGCAGTGGGACAGCCTCCCGAGGTTCACCCCTCCACTTT CASSGTASRGSPLHF
TRBJ2-3 . TRBV4-1 . TGCGCCAGCAGCCATGTTACACACACGGATACGCAGTATTTT CASSHVTHTDTQYF
TRBJ2-7 . TRBV4-2 . TGTGCCAGCAGCCAAGATCGAGGGGGAGGGGACGAGCAGTACTTC CASSQDRGGGDEQYF
TRBJ1-5 . TRBV5-1 once TGCGCCAGCAGCTTGGACGGGGCGGGAGGTCAGCCCCAGCATTTT CASSLDGAGGQPQHF
TRBJ1-5 . TRBV29-1 . TGCAGCGTTGTTGATGCGAGCAATCAGCCCCAGCATTTT CSVVDASNQPQHF
TRBJ2-2 . TRBV14 few TGTGCCAGCAGCCCCCTTGGAGGTGGGAACACCGGGGAGCTGTTTTTT CASSPLGGGNTGELFF
TRBJ2-3 TRBD2 TRBV7-2 once TGTGCCAGCAGCTTCGGGGGGGGCGATACGCAGTATTTT CASSFGGGDTQYF
TRBJ1-1 TRBD1 TRBV6-1 . TGTGCCAGCAGTGTCTACAGGGGAGATAGGGCGAACACTGAAGCTTTCTTT CASSVYRGDRANTEAFF
TRBJ1-5 . TRBV6-5 . TGTGCCAGCAGTTACACAAGGGACTATCAGCCCCAGCATTTT CASSYTRDYQPQHF
TRBJ1-3 . TRBV18 . TGTGCCAGCTCACCAGGGGGGTACTCTGGAAACACCATATATTTT CASSPGGYSGNTIYF